Detailed here is one T cell receptor (beta chain). Antigen unknown. RNA was extracted from bulk tissue without any cell sorting. Donors were chemotherapy-naive, newly diagnosed lung cancer surgical patients in China, August–November 2014. TCRbeta libraries were built with three rounds of nested PCR, modified from ARM-PCR. TCRdb re-called the multiplex PCR reads with MiXCR, one entry per CDR3 protein. The table lists over 110,000 distinct CDR3 sequences, approximately 72% of them singletons, with 15% to 20% in the top ten. This CDR3 has 19 residues. V trimming: 3 bases; J trimming: 6 bases; junction bases outside the gene matches: 23. Germline lookup yields CDR1 DFQATT and CDR2 SNEGSKA (reference sequence). The data originate from a study of tumor and adjacent non-tumor tissue in lung cancer. Whole-study findings and limits: TCR diversity was significantly greater in tumor than normal lung tissue.

The sequenced sample was lung tumor tissue. The sequence was obtained from a man aged 60-69 years with small cell lung cancer. The chain carries TRBV20-1 and TRBJ2-1; TRBD1 matches 7 bases. CDR3 protein: CSASLARRQGFRLRNEQFF. CDR3 sequence (DNA): TGCAGTGCTAGCCTCGCCCGGAGACAGGGCTTTAGACTACGCAATGAGCAGTTCTTC.